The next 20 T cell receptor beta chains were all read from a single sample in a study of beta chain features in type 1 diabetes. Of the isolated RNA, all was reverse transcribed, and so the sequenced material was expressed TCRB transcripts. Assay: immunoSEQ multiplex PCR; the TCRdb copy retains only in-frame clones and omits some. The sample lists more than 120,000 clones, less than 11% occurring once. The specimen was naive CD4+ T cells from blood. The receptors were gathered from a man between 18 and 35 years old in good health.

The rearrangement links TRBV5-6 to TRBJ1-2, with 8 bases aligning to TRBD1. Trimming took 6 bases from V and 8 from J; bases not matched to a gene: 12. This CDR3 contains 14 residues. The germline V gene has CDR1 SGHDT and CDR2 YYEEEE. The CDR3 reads CASTKQGAPGGYTF. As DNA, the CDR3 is TGTGCCAGCACCAAGCAGGGGGCGCCGGGGGGCTACACCTTC.

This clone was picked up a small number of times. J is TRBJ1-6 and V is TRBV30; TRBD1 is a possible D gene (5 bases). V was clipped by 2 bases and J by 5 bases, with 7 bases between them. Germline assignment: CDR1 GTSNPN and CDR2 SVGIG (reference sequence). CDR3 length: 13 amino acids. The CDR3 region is CAWSRGDNSPLHF. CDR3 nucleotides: TGTGCCTGGAGTAGGGGCGATAATTCACCCCTCCACTTT.

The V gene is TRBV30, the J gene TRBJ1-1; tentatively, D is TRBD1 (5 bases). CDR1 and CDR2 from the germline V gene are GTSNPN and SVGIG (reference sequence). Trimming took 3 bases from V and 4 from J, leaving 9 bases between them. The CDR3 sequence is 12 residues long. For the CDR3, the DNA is TGTGCCTGGAGGGACCAGGGCACTGAAGCTTTCTTT. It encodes CAWRDQGTEAFF.

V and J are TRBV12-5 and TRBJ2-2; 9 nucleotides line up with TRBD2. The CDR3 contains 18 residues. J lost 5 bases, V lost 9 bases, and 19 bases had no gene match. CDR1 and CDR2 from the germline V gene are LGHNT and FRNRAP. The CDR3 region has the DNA TGTGCTAGGGGCTTGTTTCCTGTGCGGGGGGGCTTTACCGGGGAGCTGTTTTTT. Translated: CARGLFPVRGGFTGELFF.

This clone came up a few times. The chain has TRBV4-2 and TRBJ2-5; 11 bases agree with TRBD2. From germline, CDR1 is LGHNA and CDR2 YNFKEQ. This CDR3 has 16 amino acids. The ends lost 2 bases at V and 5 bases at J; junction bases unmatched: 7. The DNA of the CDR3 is TGTGCCAGCAGCCAAAAGCGACTAGCGGGGCCTGAGACCCAGTACTTC. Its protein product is CASSQKRLAGPETQYF.

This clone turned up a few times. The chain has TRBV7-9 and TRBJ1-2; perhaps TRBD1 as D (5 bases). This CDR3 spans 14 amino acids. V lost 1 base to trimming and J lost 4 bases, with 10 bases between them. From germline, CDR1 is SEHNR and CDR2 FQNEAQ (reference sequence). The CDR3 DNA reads TGTGCCAGCAGCTTAGATGGGGGACTCTATGGCTACACCTTC. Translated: CASSLDGGLYGYTF.

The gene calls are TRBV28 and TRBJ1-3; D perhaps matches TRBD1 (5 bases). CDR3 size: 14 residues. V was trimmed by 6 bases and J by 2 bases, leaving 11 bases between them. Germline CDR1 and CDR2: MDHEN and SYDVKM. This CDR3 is CASRVGGTGNTIYF. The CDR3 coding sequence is TGTGCCAGCAGGGTGGGGGGAACTGGAAACACCATATATTTT.

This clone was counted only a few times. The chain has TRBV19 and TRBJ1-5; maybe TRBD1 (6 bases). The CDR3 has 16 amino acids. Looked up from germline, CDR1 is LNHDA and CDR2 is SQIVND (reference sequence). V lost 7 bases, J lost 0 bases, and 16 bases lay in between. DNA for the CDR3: TGTGCCAGTACCGCTCGGGGGGCGGTTAGCAATCAGCCCCAGCATTTT. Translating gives CASTARGAVSNQPQHF.

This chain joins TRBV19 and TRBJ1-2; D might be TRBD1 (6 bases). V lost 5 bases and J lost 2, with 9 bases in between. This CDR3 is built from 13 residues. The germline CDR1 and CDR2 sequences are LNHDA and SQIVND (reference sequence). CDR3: CASSVTGNYGYTF. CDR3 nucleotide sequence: TGTGCCAGTAGTGTCACAGGGAACTATGGCTACACCTTC.

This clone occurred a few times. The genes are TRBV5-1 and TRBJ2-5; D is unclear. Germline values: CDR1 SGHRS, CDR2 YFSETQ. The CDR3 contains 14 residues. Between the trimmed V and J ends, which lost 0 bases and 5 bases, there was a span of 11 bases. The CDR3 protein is CASSLVSVRETQYF. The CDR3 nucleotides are TGCGCCAGCAGCTTGGTCAGCGTAAGGGAGACCCAGTACTTC.

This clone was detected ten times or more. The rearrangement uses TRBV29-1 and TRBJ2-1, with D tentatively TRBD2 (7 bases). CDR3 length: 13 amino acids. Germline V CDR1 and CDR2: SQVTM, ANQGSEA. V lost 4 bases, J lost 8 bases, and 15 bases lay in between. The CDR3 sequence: CSVVGTGGYEQFF. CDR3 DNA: TGCAGCGTTGTGGGGACGGGGGGCTATGAGCAGTTCTTC.

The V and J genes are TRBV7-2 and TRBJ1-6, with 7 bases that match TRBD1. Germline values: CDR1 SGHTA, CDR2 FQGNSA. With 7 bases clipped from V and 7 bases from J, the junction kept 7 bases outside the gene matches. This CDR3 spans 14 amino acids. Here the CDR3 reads CASNLDRVNSPLHF. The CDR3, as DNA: TGTGCCAGCAACCTCGACAGGGTGAATTCACCCCTCCACTTT.

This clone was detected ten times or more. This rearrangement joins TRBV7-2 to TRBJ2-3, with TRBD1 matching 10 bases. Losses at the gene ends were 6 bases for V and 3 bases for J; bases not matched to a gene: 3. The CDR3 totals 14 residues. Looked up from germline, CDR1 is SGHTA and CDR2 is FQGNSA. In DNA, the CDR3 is TGTGCCAGCAGACGGGACAGGGGAACAGATACGCAGTATTTT. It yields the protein CASRRDRGTDTQYF. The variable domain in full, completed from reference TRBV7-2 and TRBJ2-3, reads GAGVSQSPSNKVTEKGKDVELRCDPISGHTALYWYRQSLGQGLEFLIYFQGNSAPDKSGLPSDRFSAERTGGSVSTLTIQRTQQEDSAVYLCASRRDRGTDTQYFGPGTRLTVL.

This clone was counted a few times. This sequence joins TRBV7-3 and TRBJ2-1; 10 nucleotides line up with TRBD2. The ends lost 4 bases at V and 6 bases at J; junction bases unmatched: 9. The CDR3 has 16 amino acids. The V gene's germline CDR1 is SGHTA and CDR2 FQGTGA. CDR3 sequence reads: CASSSPGSGGANEQFF. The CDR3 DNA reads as TGTGCCAGCAGCTCCCCAGGAAGCGGGGGGGCCAATGAGCAGTTCTTC.

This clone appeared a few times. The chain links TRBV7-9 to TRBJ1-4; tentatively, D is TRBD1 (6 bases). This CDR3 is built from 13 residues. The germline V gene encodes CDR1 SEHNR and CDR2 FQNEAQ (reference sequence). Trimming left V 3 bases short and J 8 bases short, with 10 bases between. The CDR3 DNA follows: TGTGCCAGCAGCTTGACAGGTCAGGAAAAACTGTTTTTT. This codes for CASSLTGQEKLFF.

CDR3 protein: CASHNGGEKLFF. For the CDR3, the DNA is TGTGCCTCACACAACGGGGGAGAAAAACTGTTTTTT. J is TRBJ1-4 and V is TRBV30; possible D gene TRBD1, 5 bases. CDR1 GTSNPN and CDR2 SVGIG come from the germline V gene (reference sequence). This CDR3 comprises 12 residues. V lost 7 bases and J 8 bases, leaving 14 bases between the germline ends.

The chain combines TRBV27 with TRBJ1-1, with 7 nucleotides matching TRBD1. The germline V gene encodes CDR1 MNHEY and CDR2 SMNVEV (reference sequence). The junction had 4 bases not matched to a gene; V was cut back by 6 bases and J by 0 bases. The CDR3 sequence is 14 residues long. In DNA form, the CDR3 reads TGTGCCAGCAGGTCACAGGGGTTGAACACTGAAGCTTTCTTT. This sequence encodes CASRSQGLNTEAFF.

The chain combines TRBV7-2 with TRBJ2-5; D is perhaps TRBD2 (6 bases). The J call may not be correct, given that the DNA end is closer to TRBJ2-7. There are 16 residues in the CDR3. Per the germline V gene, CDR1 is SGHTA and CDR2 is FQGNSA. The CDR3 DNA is TGTGCCAGCAGCCCAAGGGGCGGGGTCGTCTCCTACGAGCAGTACTTC. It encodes CASSPRGGVVSYEQYF.

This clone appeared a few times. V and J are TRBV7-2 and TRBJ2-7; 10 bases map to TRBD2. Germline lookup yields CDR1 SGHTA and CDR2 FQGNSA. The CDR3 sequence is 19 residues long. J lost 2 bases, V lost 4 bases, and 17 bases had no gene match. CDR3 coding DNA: TGTGCCAGCAGCTCGCCGACCGGTTCTAGCGGGGGTCTAGCCTACGAGCAGTACTTC. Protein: CASSSPTGSSGGLAYEQYF.

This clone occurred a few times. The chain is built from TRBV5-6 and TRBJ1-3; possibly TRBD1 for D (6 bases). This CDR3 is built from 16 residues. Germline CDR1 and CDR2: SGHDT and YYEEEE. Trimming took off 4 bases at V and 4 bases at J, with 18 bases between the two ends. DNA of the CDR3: TGTGCCAGCAGCCGTGGCAGGGGCGCTGGGGGAAACACCATATATTTT. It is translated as CASSRGRGAGGNTIYF.